This T cell receptor (beta chain) appears in the sequencing data of a study of T cells in Graves' hyperthyroidism and ophthalmopathy. As for the study in general: Blood was drawn when the patient was first diagnosed and still untreated. The study, taken as a whole, reports: Within blood appeared most thyroid clonotypes that had expanded above 0.001. The model foresaw ophthalmopathy a median about 6.1 months prior to onset.

Germline CDR1 and CDR2: LGHDT and YNNKEL (reference sequence). The CDR3 totals 14 residues. This clonotype showed up many times. Its antigen remains unknown. A junction boundary mismatches the germline segment, possibly from a read error. Amplification of TCR beta CDR3 regions used RNA as the template. The HTBI set primed first-round TCR CDR3 RT-PCR. TCRdb ran MiXCR on the multiplex PCR reads and lists one entry per CDR3 protein. Among around 350,000 distinct CDR3 sequences listed, about 14% were seen once. J is TRBJ1-1 and V is TRBV3-1, with D perhaps matching TRBD1 (6 bases). This TCR was sampled from a woman aged 30 to 39 with Graves' ophthalmopathy. Material: blood. CDR3 loop: CASSEGGGNSEAFF. DNA of the CDR3: TGTGCCAGCAGCGAGGGGGGGGGGAACTCTGAAGCTTTCTTT. Using reference TRBV3-1 and TRBJ1-1 for the parts outside the CDR3, the full variable domain is DTAVSQTPKYLVTQMGNDKSIKCEQNLGHDTMYWYKQDSKKFLKIMFSYNNKELIINETVPNRFSPKSPDKAHLNLHINSLELGDSAVYFCASSEGGGNSEAFFGQGTRLTVV.